The rows below give T cell receptor beta chains drawn from one sample of a study of neurological immune-mediated disorders. TCRdb re-called the 5' RACE reads with MiXCR, one entry per CDR3 protein. The repertoire holds some 31,000 distinct CDR3 sequences, with approximately 4.4% as singletons. The specimen was PBMCs. These receptors all come from a man between 18 and 29 years old in good health. The CDR3 runs from the conserved cysteine through the conserved F or W. Fields, in order: V gene, clone size, J gene, D gene, CDR3 DNA, CDR3 protein. A D gene is named only where the DNA matches it firmly. Not every row has a clone size; where given, it reads once, few, many or a size class.

TRBV20-1	many	TRBJ1-5	TRBD1	TGCAGTGCTAAGGAGGGGGCAAGTAGCAATCAGCCCCAGCATTTT	CSAKEGASSNQPQHF
TRBV7-6	many	TRBJ2-3	-	TGTGCCAGCAGCTTAGCTCTGGGGGGCACAGATACGCAGTATTTT	CASSLALGGTDTQYF
TRBV20-1	many	TRBJ2-7	-	TGCAGTGCTTGGTCAGGGGAGGCCGCCCACTCCTACGAGCAGTACTTC	CSAWSGEAAHSYEQYF
TRBV10-3	many	TRBJ1-5	-	TGTGCCATCAGTGAGTCGCGTAGCAATCAGCCCCAGCATTTT	CAISESRSNQPQHF
TRBV10-3	few	TRBJ1-1	TRBD1	TGTGCCACTACTCCGACAGGGGGGGGGGGCACTGAAGCTTTCTTT	CATTPTGGGGTEAFF
TRBV5-1	many	TRBJ1-2	-	TGCGCCAGCAGCTTCGACGGACATAACTATGGCTACACCTTC	CASSFDGHNYGYTF
TRBV5-1	many	TRBJ2-1	-	TGCGCCAGCAGCTTGGGCGACTCGTCCTACAATGAGCAGTTCTTC	CASSLGDSSYNEQFF
TRBV7-9	many	TRBJ2-1	TRBD2	TGTGCCAGCAGCTCGGGACTAGCGGGGGCGGATGAGCAGTTCTTC	CASSSGLAGADEQFF
TRBV20-1	many	TRBJ1-1	-	TGCAGTGCTAGTGACTGGGACGGCAACACTGAAGCTTTCTTT	CSASDWDGNTEAFF
TRBV10-3	many	TRBJ1-5	-	TGTGCCATCAGTGAGTCCTTGGGGGCGCGGGGTCAGCCCCAGCATTTT	CAISESLGARGQPQHF
TRBV4-2	many	TRBJ2-2	-	TGTGCCAGCAGCCTCTCTCCGGTGGGAGGCACCGGGGAGCTGTTTTTT	CASSLSPVGGTGELFF
TRBV7-9	many	TRBJ2-3	-	TGTGCCAGCAGCTTAGGCCTTTGGGGGGTTCGGACAGATACGCAGTATTTT	CASSLGLWGVRTDTQYF
TRBV29-1	-	TRBJ2-2	-	TGCAGCGTTGAAGCTATCATCGGAACCGGGGAGCTGTTTTTT	CSVEAIIGTGELFF
TRBV5-1	many	TRBJ1-3	-	TGCGCCAGCAGCCCCGAGCCTGGAAACACCATATATTTT	CASSPEPGNTIYF